Following are 3 T cell receptor beta chains from one sample sequenced in a study of OX40 agonist ivuxolimab in advanced cancers. The library relied on the immunoSEQ multiplex PCR assay. TCRdb mirrors the immuneACCESS table, restricted to in-frame sequences. Some clones are absent from its copies; in checked studies, under half trace to an unresolved V gene, and the reason for the others is unknown. The sample data list tens of thousands of clones, and over 70% of these were observed just once. 4.6% of the sample rests with the top ten. The input for sequencing was CD4+ or CD8+ T cells sorted from blood, taken in a trial of the OX40 agonist ivuxolimab. All receptors derive from an adult with an advanced solid tumor such as melanoma, head and neck, liver or kidney cancer.

The chain couples TRBV7-8 to TRBJ2-5; TRBD2 might be the D (5 bases). The germline V and J ends were trimmed by 5 bases and 5 bases, with 18 bases remaining between them. CDR3 size: 15 residues. CDR1 SGHVS and CDR2 FQNEAQ come from the germline V gene. CDR3 residues: CASSPPPDRGETQYF. The CDR3 coding sequence is TGTGCCAGCAGCCCACCCCCAGACCGAGGGGAGACCCAGTACTTC.

The chain carries TRBV27 and TRBJ1-1; D remains unclear. Germline CDR1 MNHEY, CDR2 SMNVEV (reference sequence). V was pared by 5 bases and J by 1 base, with 17 bases between. The CDR3 has 16 residues. CDR3 region: CASSTFRGGGNTEAFF. For the CDR3, the DNA is TGTGCCAGCAGTACATTCCGCGGCGGAGGGAACACTGAAGCTTTCTTT.

The chain links TRBV27 to TRBJ2-1; 8 nucleotides match TRBD2. V trimming: 6 bases; J trimming: 8 bases; junction bases outside the gene matches: 15. This CDR3 is 16 amino acids long. From germline, CDR1 is MNHEY and CDR2 SMNVEV (reference sequence). CDR3 nucleotides: TGTGCCAGCAGAATTGGGCTAGCGGGTACCAAGGATGAGCAGTTCTTC. Its protein is CASRIGLAGTKDEQFF.